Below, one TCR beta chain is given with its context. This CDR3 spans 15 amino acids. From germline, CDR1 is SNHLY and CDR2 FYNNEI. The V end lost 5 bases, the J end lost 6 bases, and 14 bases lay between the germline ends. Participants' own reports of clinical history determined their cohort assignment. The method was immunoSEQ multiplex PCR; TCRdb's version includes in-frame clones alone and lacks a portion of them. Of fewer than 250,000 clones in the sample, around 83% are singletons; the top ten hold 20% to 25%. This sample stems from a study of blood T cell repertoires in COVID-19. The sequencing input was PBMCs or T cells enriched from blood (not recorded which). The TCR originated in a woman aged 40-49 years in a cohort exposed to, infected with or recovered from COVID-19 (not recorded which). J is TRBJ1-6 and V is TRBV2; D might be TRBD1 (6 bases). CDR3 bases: TGTGCCAGCAGTAATTGGGCAGGGGCTAATTCACCCCTCCACTTT. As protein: CASSNWAGANSPLHF.